These 10 T cell receptor beta chains came from one sample sequenced in a study of CD8 T cells in ankylosing spondylitis. General study results and limits: Blood from ankylosing spondylitis patients appeared to carry a characteristic roughly 8-variant TCR beta motif.

For these TCRs, the target antigens are not known. TCRdb called the 5' RACE reads again in MiXCR, with one record for every CDR3 protein. The table records approximately 540,000 distinct CDR3 sequences, about an eighth of them present only once. The sequencing sample was made of blood, either unsorted or a sorted T cell fraction (not recorded which). All receptors come from a male donor with ankylosing spondylitis.

This clonotype was seen ten or more times. The CDR3 DNA reads TGTGCCAGCAGCTCTGGACGGGCCTACGAGCAGTACGTC. Amino acids: CASSSGRAYEQYV. This chain links TRBV7-9 with TRBJ2-7; D remains unclear. Germline CDR1 SEHNR, CDR2 FQNEAQ (reference sequence). V gave up 4 bases and J gave up 2 bases, with 9 bases separating them. CDR3 length: 13 amino acids.

The table lists this clonotype with a few counts. CDR3 bases: TGTGCCAGCAGCGTTAGGACAGCGGACAATGAGCAGTTCTTC. Residues: CASSVRTADNEQFF. The J gene is TRBJ2-1, the V gene TRBV9, with D perhaps TRBD1 (6 bases). Germline values: CDR1 SGDLS, CDR2 YYNGEE. The length of the CDR3 is 14 residues. Trimming left V 2 bases short and J 5 bases short, with 11 bases between.

Only a few counts were recorded for this clonotype. V gene TRBV9 combines with J gene TRBJ1-2, with a possible D match to TRBD1 (5 bases). V lost 5 bases, J lost 12 bases, and 20 bases lay in between. Per germline, CDR1 SGDLS and CDR2 YYNGEE. The CDR3 covers 13 residues. CDR3 nucleotides: TGTGCCAGCAGACCCCCCGATGGGAGGGACCACACCTTC. Its protein product is CASRPPDGRDHTF.

This clonotype has more than one count but fewer than ten. The V and J genes are TRBV27 and TRBJ2-5; a weak D match, TRBD2 (6 bases). CDR3 length: 15 residues. Germline-derived CDR1 and CDR2 are MNHEY and SMNVEV (reference sequence). Trimming shortened V by 1 base and J by 5 bases, and 14 bases separated the two germline ends. For the CDR3, the DNA is TGTGCCAGCAGTTTATTTTCGGGACTTGCGGAGACCCAGTACTTC. Protein product: CASSLFSGLAETQYF.

The sample holds a few counts of this clonotype. J is TRBJ2-1 and V is TRBV19; D ambiguous. Germline assignment: CDR1 LNHDA and CDR2 SQIVND (reference sequence). There are 15 residues in the CDR3. V gave up 1 base and J gave up 7 bases, with 14 bases separating them. The CDR3 sequence is CASSIANRLRNEQFF. The CDR3, as DNA: TGTGCCAGTAGTATAGCAAACCGACTCAGGAATGAGCAGTTCTTC. Together with reference TRBV19 and TRBJ2-1, the CDR3 gives the full variable domain: DGGITQSPKYLFRKEGQNVTLSCEQNLNHDAMYWYRQDPGQGLRLIYYSQIVNDFQKGDIAEGYSVSREKKESFPLTVTSAQKNPTAFYLCASSIANRLRNEQFFGPGTRLTVL.

This clonotype was seen repeatedly, ten times or more. V gene TRBV7-9 combines with J gene TRBJ1-1; D possibly corresponds to TRBD1 (6 bases). Germline loops: CDR1 SEHNR, CDR2 FQNEAQ (reference sequence). The CDR3 length is 13 residues. The V end was cut by 8 bases, the J end by 1 base, with 11 bases between. The CDR3 protein is CASRPTGNTEAFF. The CDR3 nucleotides are TGTGCCAGCCGCCCGACAGGGAACACTGAAGCTTTCTTT.

This clonotype has just a few counts. The chain carries TRBV20-1 and TRBJ2-1; TRBD2 agrees at 11 bases. In germline, CDR1 is DFQATT, CDR2 SNEGSKA (reference sequence). The CDR3 loop spans 14 amino acids. After removal of 6 bases from V and 7 bases from J, the junction contained 8 bases not matched to a gene. In DNA form, the CDR3 reads TGCAGTGCGAGACTAGCGGGATTTAAAAATGAGCAGTTCTTC. Protein sequence: CSARLAGFKNEQFF.

The chain is built from TRBV7-9 and TRBJ1-5; TRBD1 matches 7 bases. Unmatched junction bases numbered 7, after V lost 5 bases and J lost 6 bases. Per the germline V gene, CDR1 is SEHNR and CDR2 is FQNEAQ (reference sequence). This CDR3 is built from 14 residues. DNA for the CDR3: TGTGCCAGCAGCCGTACAGGGGTCGGTCAGCCCCAGCATTTT. Amino acid sequence: CASSRTGVGQPQHF.

The gene calls are TRBV20-1 and TRBJ2-2, with TRBD2 matching over 8 bases. The CDR3 has 14 residues. Germline V gives CDR1 DFQATT, CDR2 SNEGSKA (reference sequence). J gave up 3 bases and V 3 bases, and 3 bases lay outside the gene matches. Written as DNA, the CDR3 is TGCAGTGCTAGGGGAGCGGGGGACACCGGGGAGCTGTTTTTT. Protein product: CSARGAGDTGELFF.

This clonotype has just a few counts. V and J are TRBV12-3 or TRBV12-4 and TRBJ2-6; TRBD1 is a possible D gene (6 bases). V gave up 1 base and J gave up 0 bases, with 7 bases separating them. The CDR3 has 16 amino acids. CDR3 amino acids: CASSLGTVSGANVLTF. The CDR3, as DNA: TGTGCCAGCAGTTTAGGGACAGTCTCTGGGGCCAACGTCCTGACTTTC.